The 25 T cell receptor beta chains listed next were all sequenced from one sample in a study of cytomegalovirus exposure and HLA in healthy donors. With 60 Vbeta and 13 Jbeta primers, the PCR was carried out. Clones were sequenced by immunoSEQ multiplex PCR, and TCRdb holds only the in-frame ones, with some missing. The profile shows approximately 180,000 clones, about 12% of them singletons. Sequencing was performed on PBMCs. The receptors shown here come from a middle-aged man in good health and CMV-seropositive.

The gene calls are TRBV18 and TRBJ1-1; D is ambiguous. From germline, CDR1 is KGHSH and CDR2 LQKENI. Trimming shortened V by 5 bases and J by 6 bases, and 16 bases separated the two germline ends. CDR3 length: 14 residues. The CDR3 protein is CASSSSPSSAEAFF. The CDR3 DNA follows: TGTGCCAGCTCATCTTCACCCAGCAGCGCTGAAGCTTTCTTT.

The rearrangement uses TRBV6-1 and TRBJ2-7; no firm D call. The CDR3 is 14 residues long. Trimming stripped 4 bases from V and 0 bases from J, with 10 bases between. The germline gives CDR1 MNHNS, CDR2 SASEGT. The CDR3 loop reads CASSGGGNSYEQYV. CDR3 coding DNA: TGTGCCAGCAGTGGCGGTGGAAACTCCTACGAGCAGTACGTC.

This chain links TRBV7-9 with TRBJ1-2, with 8 bases fitting TRBD1. The CDR3 is 14 residues long. Germline trimming cut 3 bases from V and 7 bases from J; bases unmatched to any gene: 7. Germline CDR1 and CDR2: SEHNR and FQNEAQ (reference sequence). Written as DNA, the CDR3 is TGTGCCAGCAGCTTCGGACAGGGTAACGGTGGCTACACCTTC. It codes for CASSFGQGNGGYTF.

This clone was seen a handful of times. This rearrangement joins TRBV5-4 to TRBJ2-5; D ambiguous. Between the trimmed V and J ends, which lost 3 bases and 2 bases, there was a span of 11 bases. Germline CDR1 reads SGHNT; CDR2 reads YYREEE (reference sequence). CDR3 length equals 14 residues. The CDR3 spells CASSSPPVQETQYF. The CDR3 bases are TGTGCCAGCAGCTCCCCCCCGGTACAAGAGACCCAGTACTTC.

J is TRBJ2-2 and V is TRBV4-3; a weak D match, TRBD2 (6 bases). Germline CDR1 is LGHNA and CDR2 is YSLEER. V lost 4 bases and J lost 5, with 20 bases in between. This CDR3 has 17 amino acids. The chain's CDR3 is CASSPGRGVAETGELFF. The CDR3 DNA reads TGCGCCAGCAGCCCCGGGCGGGGAGTTGCTGAGACCGGGGAGCTGTTTTTT.

This clone was seen only a few times. The CDR3 is CASSYVQGGTGELFF. In DNA form, the CDR3 reads TGTGCCAGCAGTTACGTCCAGGGCGGCACCGGGGAGCTGTTTTTT. The chain uses TRBV6-6 and TRBJ2-2; D perhaps matches TRBD1 (5 bases). The V gene's germline CDR1 is MNHNY and CDR2 SVGAGI (reference sequence). The CDR3 has 15 amino acids. V dropped 2 bases and J dropped 4 bases, with 11 bases sitting between them.

This clone appeared a few times. The chain couples TRBV29-1 to TRBJ1-1; D is uncertain. The CDR3 runs to 11 residues. Germline V gene lookup returns CDR1 SQVTM and CDR2 ANQGSEA. The germline V and J ends were trimmed by 7 bases and 6 bases, with 12 bases remaining between them. The CDR3 nucleotides are TGCAGCGCCTCGGAGGGTGCTGAAGCTTTCTTT. Its translation is CSASEGAEAFF.

The rearrangement links TRBV7-9 to TRBJ2-1; TRBD2 is a possible D gene (5 bases). The V and J ends lost 5 bases and 7 bases respectively, with 6 bases between them. CDR3 length: 11 residues. Germline-derived CDR1 and CDR2 are SEHNR and FQNEAQ (reference sequence). CDR3 in amino acids: CASSRDNEQFF. For the CDR3, the DNA is TGTGCCAGCAGCCGGGATAATGAGCAGTTCTTC.

The rearrangement joins TRBV9 to TRBJ2-5, with D perhaps TRBD2 (7 bases). Germline V lookup: CDR1 SGDLS, CDR2 YYNGEE. The germline V and J ends were trimmed by 7 bases and 5 bases, with 18 bases remaining between them. The CDR3 contains 14 residues. The CDR3 spells CASGDGGARETQYF. The DNA of the CDR3 is TGTGCCAGCGGCGATGGGGGGGCACGGGAGACCCAGTACTTC.

The J gene is TRBJ1-2, the V gene TRBV5-5; 8 bases agree with TRBD1. Germline loops: CDR1 SGHKS, CDR2 YYEKEE (reference sequence). The CDR3 has 13 residues. Trimming cost V 4 bases and J 8 bases; bases outside gene matches: 7. CDR3 DNA: TGTGCCAGCAGCCGGGGGACAGGAAGGGGCTACACCTTC. Amino acids: CASSRGTGRGYTF.

This clone was picked up one time. In nucleotides, the CDR3 is TGTGCCAGTAGTATAGATCGGGGAACAGGGGCTCTCAATCAGCCCCAGCATTTT. Amino acid sequence: CASSIDRGTGALNQPQHF. This chain joins TRBV19 and TRBJ1-5; the match to TRBD1 covers 7 bases. Germline V lookup: CDR1 LNHDA, CDR2 SQIVND (reference sequence). Losses at the gene ends were 0 bases for V and 3 bases for J; bases not matched to a gene: 11. The CDR3 extends over 18 amino acids.

The chain is built from TRBV7-2 and TRBJ1-6; the D gene is possibly TRBD1 (6 bases). The CDR3 extends over 16 amino acids. Trimming took 2 bases from V and 7 from J, leaving 15 bases between them. CDR1 is SGHTA, CDR2 FQGNSA, per germline. CDR3 in amino acids: CASSLFGQGTNSPLHF. The CDR3, as DNA: TGTGCCAGCAGCTTATTTGGTCAGGGGACCAATTCACCCCTCCACTTT.

The V call is TRBV15, the J call TRBJ1-5; possibly TRBD1 for D (5 bases). This CDR3 comprises 15 residues. The V end lost 5 bases, the J end lost 4 bases, and 15 bases lay between the germline ends. Germline V gene sequence: CDR1 LNHNV, CDR2 YYDKDF (reference sequence). The CDR3 DNA reads TGTGCCACCAGCGTCTCCCGGGGGGGGAATCAGCCCCAGCATTTT. Its translation is CATSVSRGGNQPQHF.

The rearrangement links TRBV4-3 to TRBJ1-1; 7 nucleotides line up with TRBD1. Looked up from germline, CDR1 is LGHNA and CDR2 is YSLEER. The CDR3 is made up of 15 amino acids. V lost 1 base to trimming and J lost 4 bases; unmatched junction nucleotides: 6. As DNA, the CDR3 is TGCGCCAGCAGCCAAGGGACAGGCTACTTCACTGAAGCTTTCTTT. This sequence encodes CASSQGTGYFTEAFF.

CDR3 coding DNA: TGTGCCAGCATCATGAATGGGGGCAGGGCTGAAGCTTTCTTT. As protein: CASIMNGGRAEAFF. The chain joins TRBV2 to TRBJ1-1; a weak D match, TRBD1 (6 bases). The V end lost 7 bases, the J end lost 6 bases, and 18 bases lay between the germline ends. The germline V gene has CDR1 SNHLY and CDR2 FYNNEI. This CDR3 has 14 amino acids.

This clone was recorded a few times. The J gene is TRBJ1-5, the V gene TRBV2; D uncertain. The CDR3 runs to 14 residues. Germline V gives CDR1 SNHLY, CDR2 FYNNEI. Trimming cost V 3 bases and J 7 bases, with 13 bases left between them. The CDR3 is CASSESRSGQPQHF. Written as DNA, the CDR3 is TGTGCCAGCAGTGAGTCCAGGTCCGGACAGCCCCAGCATTTT.

The V gene is TRBV5-5, the J gene TRBJ1-4; 9 nucleotides align to TRBD1. Germline CDR1 reads SGHKS; CDR2 reads YYEKEE (reference sequence). The V gene end was trimmed by 4 bases and the J gene end by 3 bases; junction bases not matched to a gene: 4. This CDR3 has 15 amino acids. In nucleotides, the CDR3 is TGTGCCAGCAGCAGACGGACAGGGGCTAATGAAAAACTGTTTTTT. It translates to CASSRRTGANEKLFF.

This chain uses TRBV10-2 with TRBJ2-5; D uncertain. The CDR3 is made up of 11 amino acids. Looked up from germline, CDR1 is WSHSY and CDR2 is SAAADI. V lost 5 bases and J lost 2, with 3 bases in between. CDR3 region: CASSSQETQYF. Here the CDR3 DNA reads TGCGCCAGCAGTTCTCAAGAGACCCAGTACTTC.

This chain connects TRBV30 to TRBJ1-4; 11 bases are shared with TRBD1. Trimming took 2 bases from V and 8 from J; bases not matched to a gene: 4. This CDR3 region has 14 residues. Germline CDR1 and CDR2: GTSNPN and SVGIG (reference sequence). The CDR3 DNA follows: TGTGCCTGGAGTCGGACAGGGGGCGGCGAAAAACTGTTTTTT. Translation: CAWSRTGGGEKLFF.

The rearrangement uses TRBV5-1 and TRBJ1-2; D not resolved. The CDR3 totals 14 residues. The V and J ends lost 4 bases and 4 bases respectively, with 14 bases between them. Germline V gene sequence: CDR1 SGHRS, CDR2 YFSETQ. CDR3 amino acids: CASSREEDSYGYTF. For the CDR3, the DNA is TGCGCCAGCAGCCGCGAGGAGGATTCCTATGGCTACACCTTC.

The chain recombines TRBV5-1 with TRBJ2-5, with a weak D call TRBD2 (6 bases). Trimming removed 0 bases at V and 4 bases at J, with 19 bases between. The CDR3 has 17 residues. Germline loops: CDR1 SGHRS, CDR2 YFSETQ. CDR3 DNA sequence: TGCGCCAGCAGCTTGGTGGGGCGTGCGGGATCAGGAGAGACCCAGTACTTC. It yields the protein CASSLVGRAGSGETQYF. Combining the CDR3 with reference TRBV5-1 and TRBJ2-5 gives the whole variable domain KAGVTQTPRYLIKTRGQQVTLSCSPISGHRSVSWYQQTPGQGLQFLFEYFSETQRNKGNFPGRFSGRQFSNSRSEMNVSTLELGDSALYLCASSLVGRAGSGETQYFGPGTRLLVL.

A few counts support this clone. The V gene is TRBV10-1, the J gene TRBJ1-2; D ambiguous. Germline V CDR1 and CDR2: WNHNN, SYGVQD (reference sequence). V was shortened by 2 bases and J by 2 bases, with 6 bases between the two germline ends. The CDR3 length is 13 residues. The CDR3 DNA reads as TGCGCCAGCAGTGAGACACACAACTATGGCTACACCTTC. Translation: CASSETHNYGYTF.

The V call is TRBV6-4, the J call TRBJ1-6; D is ambiguous. The germline V gene encodes CDR1 MRHNA and CDR2 SNTAGT. V lost 7 bases to trimming and J lost 12 bases, with 28 bases between them. This CDR3 is 17 amino acids long. The CDR3 loop is CASITEAGYLGVLPLHF. The CDR3 DNA is TGTGCCAGCATTACTGAAGCAGGTTACCTGGGAGTTTTACCCCTCCACTTT.

This clone occurred a few times. The gene calls are TRBV29-1 and TRBJ2-5; 7 positions agree with TRBD1. V lost 7 bases and J lost 1; bases outside the gene matches: 3. CDR1 is SQVTM and CDR2 is ANQGSEA in the germline V gene. This CDR3 is 12 amino acids long. The CDR3 sequence is CSGGGSQETQYF. CDR3 coding DNA: TGCAGCGGAGGGGGCAGCCAAGAGACCCAGTACTTC.

The CDR3 here is CASRLARGTDTQYF. The CDR3 bases are TGTGCCAGCAGACTAGCCCGCGGGACAGATACGCAGTATTTT. This chain links TRBV6-5 with TRBJ2-3; maybe TRBD2 (6 bases). The CDR3 sequence is 14 residues long. Germline CDR1 is MNHEY and CDR2 is SVGAGI. The V end was cut by 6 bases, the J end by 3 bases, with 13 bases between.